This T cell receptor beta chain was captured in a study of blood T cell repertoires in COVID-19. About the study: Sites across the United States, Italy and Spain contributed samples from acute and convalescent COVID-19.

As processed by the authors: Nucleated cell counts were estimated from reference gene primer amplification. Profiled with immunoSEQ multiplex PCR; TCRdb holds only in-frame clones, not every one. V and J calls and clone size are as listed in that table; D and trimming were resolved from the DNA. In the table there are about 270,000 clones, around nine tenths of which are singletons. This clone was recorded a few times. Donors of Cohort 3 who recovered were those that had two negative PCRs, clearance, or symptom resolution. This sequence originates from a woman in her sixties or seventies who had recovered from COVID-19. Material for sequencing was PBMCs or T cells enriched from blood (not recorded which).

The CDR3 nucleotides read TGCGCCAGCAGCTTGCCGGTAGCAAGCACCGGGGAGCTGTTTTTT. The encoded protein is CASSLPVASTGELFF. V usage is TRBV5-1 and J usage is TRBJ2-2; no clear D. The CDR3 length is 15 residues. V lost 1 base and J 4 bases, leaving 11 bases between the germline ends. Germline CDR1 SGHRS, CDR2 YFSETQ.